The entry below describes one T cell receptor (beta chain). The CDR3 is 15 amino acids. Trimming stripped 0 bases from V and 5 bases from J, with 14 bases between. Germline V gene data show CDR1 as SGHDN and CDR2 as FVKESK. This sample stems from a study of blood T cell repertoires in COVID-19. Sequencing was performed with immunoSEQ multiplex PCR; in TCRdb, only in-frame clones are kept and a portion is missing. This repertoire shows tens of thousands of clones, about 83% found once; its top ten account for around a quarter. This TCR was recovered from a human donor in a cohort sampled during active COVID-19. The chain has TRBV14 and TRBJ2-7, with D maybe TRBD2 (5 bases). Sequenced material: peripheral blood. CDR3 amino acids: CASSQEGGPFHEQYF. CDR3 DNA: TGTGCCAGCAGCCAAGAAGGCGGGCCCTTCCACGAGCAGTACTTC.